This TCR beta chain was identified during a study of cytomegalovirus exposure and HLA in healthy donors. Study-level information: The roughly 120 million unique TCR beta sequences, from around 200 million T cells, were found by an earlier analysis. Of all 398 donors who were genotyped, about 84% belonged to the Caucasian-associated ancestry cluster.

A multiplex PCR was run with 60 Vbeta primers and 13 Jbeta primers. The method was immunoSEQ multiplex PCR; TCRdb's version includes in-frame clones alone and lacks a portion of them. The ten most abundant clones cover about 0.9% of a sample with around 190,000 clones. This clonotype was obtained from a woman aged 25 to 39 in good health and CMV-seropositive. Sequencing was done on a sample of PBMCs.

The DNA for the CDR3 is TGCAGTGCCCCTACGAGGGAAAAACTGTTTTTT. Protein sequence: CSAPTREKLFF. The V gene is TRBV20-1, the J gene TRBJ1-4, with D hard to call. The ends were cut back, 6 bases at V and 8 bases at J, with 10 bases in the middle. This CDR3 contains 11 residues. Germline CDR1 and CDR2: DFQATT and SNEGSKA (reference sequence).